This entry is about one T cell receptor (beta chain). Its antigen is as yet unknown. The V and J ends lost 4 bases and 2 bases respectively, with 12 bases between them. The CDR3 is made up of 14 amino acids. Looked up from germline, CDR1 is SGHRS and CDR2 is YFSETQ. This sample is part of a study of blood T cells in healthy people across ages. Alongside a J-beta primer mix, a sample-barcoded 5' primer served in a second PCR lasting roughly 6 to 11 cycles. One entry per CDR3 protein, called by TCRdb with MiXCR from the 5' RACE reads. The table has hundreds of thousands of distinct CDR3 sequences, about 52% seen once; the top ten hold 25% to 35%. Isolation per sample recovered at least 6 million PBMCs. Study-level points and caveats: Diversity was estimated from one million T cells, and these estimates were considered underestimates. A strong correlation between TCR beta diversity and naive T cell percentage was seen.

The chain is built from TRBV5-1 and TRBJ1-1; perhaps TRBD1 as D (5 bases). Sequencing was performed on blood. The clonotype comes from a woman in her sixties or seventies in good health. This chain's CDR3 is CASSVDQGNTEAFF. CDR3 DNA: TGCGCCAGCAGCGTGGACCAGGGTAACACTGAAGCTTTCTTT.